The 26 T cell receptor beta chains presented below share a single source sample, sequenced in a study of blood T cell repertoires in COVID-19. The assay was immunoSEQ multiplex PCR, and TCRdb's table has in-frame clones only and misses some. The table has some 50,000 clones, 86% seen once. The specimen sequenced was peripheral blood. All receptors come from a man aged 40-49 years with active COVID-19.

The chain has TRBV2 and TRBJ2-7, with 7 bases lining up with TRBD2. The CDR3 contains 12 residues. CDR1 and CDR2 from the germline V gene are SNHLY and FYNNEI. V lost 6 bases and J lost 6; bases outside the gene matches: 5. The CDR3 region is CASRGEGREQYF. The CDR3 DNA follows: TGTGCCAGCAGGGGGGAGGGGCGCGAGCAGTACTTC.

This chain joins TRBV6-1 and TRBJ2-5; D not certain. The CDR3 has 13 amino acids. Germline CDR1 is MNHNS and CDR2 is SASEGT. Trimming took 3 bases from V and 5 from J, leaving 10 bases between them. CDR3 protein: CASSDDFGETQYF. The DNA of the CDR3 is TGTGCCAGCAGTGATGACTTTGGGGAGACCCAGTACTTC.

CDR3 sequence: CASKTGLGGEQYF. In DNA, the CDR3 is TGTGCCAGCAAGACAGGGTTAGGGGGCGAGCAGTACTTC. This chain connects TRBV6-5 to TRBJ2-7; the match to TRBD1 covers 7 bases. This CDR3 spans 13 amino acids. The trim removed 7 bases at V and 6 bases at J, leaving 9 bases unmatched. Germline CDR1 MNHEY, CDR2 SVGAGI.

The J gene is TRBJ1-3, the V gene TRBV28; no reliable D call. This CDR3 region has 13 residues. V lost 8 bases to trimming and J lost 0 bases, with 8 bases between them. Germline lookup yields CDR1 MDHEN and CDR2 SYDVKM. The DNA of the CDR3 is TGTGCCAGCTCAATCAGCTCTGGAAACACCATATATTTT. Its protein product is CASSISSGNTIYF. Full variable domain (outside the CDR3, taken from reference TRBV28 and TRBJ1-3): DVKVTQSSRYLVKRTGEKVFLECVQDMDHENMFWYRQDPGLGLRLIYFSYDVKMKEKGDIPEGYSVSREKKERFSLILESASTNQTSMYLCASSISSGNTIYFGEGSWLTVV.

V and J are TRBV5-4 and TRBJ1-6, with D perhaps matching TRBD1 (5 bases). Per the germline V gene, CDR1 is SGHNT and CDR2 is YYREEE (reference sequence). V was cut by 0 bases and J by 0 bases, with 13 bases left in between. This CDR3 spans 18 amino acids. CDR3 protein: CASSLGGGTGSYNSPLHF. The CDR3 region has the DNA TGTGCCAGCAGCTTGGGGGGAGGGACTGGCTCCTATAATTCACCCCTCCACTTT.

The rearrangement joins TRBV7-8 to TRBJ2-1, with D tentatively TRBD2 (5 bases). Germline CDR1 reads SGHVS; CDR2 reads FQNEAQ. This CDR3 comprises 18 residues. Trimming pared 5 bases from V and 3 bases from J, leaving 23 bases between. As DNA, the CDR3 is TGTGCCAGCAGCCCCCCCTGGGGAAGCGGACCAAACTACAATGAGCAGTTCTTC. Amino acids: CASSPPWGSGPNYNEQFF.

The V gene is TRBV7-6, the J gene TRBJ2-3, with D tentatively TRBD2 (6 bases). The CDR3 extends over 15 amino acids. Germline CDR1 and CDR2: SGHVS and FNYEAQ. The germline V and J ends were trimmed by 2 bases and 8 bases, with 17 bases remaining between them. The CDR3 sequence is CASSLRRDHGGTQYF. DNA of the CDR3: TGTGCCAGCAGCTTAAGGCGGGACCATGGGGGTACGCAGTATTTT.

This clone was found once. CDR3 in amino acids: CASRGRRESLETQYF. In DNA, the CDR3 is TGTGCCAGTAGGGGCCGGCGGGAGAGTCTGGAGACCCAGTACTTC. V usage is TRBV19 and J usage is TRBJ2-5; TRBD2 matches at 7 bases. Trimming at V came to 6 bases and at J to 5 bases, leaving 12 bases not matched to a gene. This CDR3 is 15 amino acids long. The germline V gene has CDR1 LNHDA and CDR2 SQIVND (reference sequence).

This CDR3 is CASSLGVPEAFF. The DNA of the CDR3 is TGTGCCAGCAGTTTGGGAGTCCCTGAAGCTTTCTTT. The V and J genes are TRBV28 and TRBJ1-1; no definite D call. The CDR3 is 12 amino acids. Deletions cut 3 bases from V and 6 bases from J, with 8 bases between. CDR1 is MDHEN and CDR2 is SYDVKM in the germline V gene.

The CDR3 DNA sequence: TGTGCCAGCAGCTCTCCCGGGACTAGAGAGCAGTTCTTC. It codes for CASSSPGTREQFF. This rearrangement joins TRBV7-9 to TRBJ2-1; 8 nucleotides align to TRBD2. The CDR3 covers 13 residues. The germline CDR1 and CDR2 sequences are SEHNR and FQNEAQ (reference sequence). V lost 4 bases, J lost 10 bases, and 6 bases stayed unmatched.

The rearrangement joins TRBV24-1 to TRBJ2-1; the D gene is possibly TRBD1 (5 bases). The CDR3 consists of 13 residues. In germline, CDR1 is KGHDR, CDR2 SFDVKD. Between the trimmed V and J ends, which lost 5 bases and 8 bases, there was a span of 12 bases. The chain's CDR3 is CATSAGALDEQFF. CDR3 DNA: TGTGCCACCAGTGCTGGGGCCCTGGATGAGCAGTTCTTC.

This clone appeared a few times. CDR3 coding DNA: TGTGCCAGCAGCGTGGGACAGGCGACCTACAATGAGCAGTTCTTC. Translation: CASSVGQATYNEQFF. The chain has TRBV5-5 and TRBJ2-1; 8 bases are shared with TRBD1. The CDR3 has 15 residues. V dropped 4 bases and J dropped 2; count of bases not matched to a gene: 5. Germline V lookup: CDR1 SGHKS, CDR2 YYEKEE (reference sequence).

This rearrangement joins TRBV29-1 to TRBJ1-1, with 9 bases lining up with TRBD1. The CDR3 contains 13 residues. CDR1 is SQVTM and CDR2 is ANQGSEA in the germline V gene. With V trimmed by 6 bases and J by 5 bases, 7 bases remained unmatched. The CDR3 here is CSVGTGRGTEAFF. The CDR3 region has the DNA TGCAGCGTCGGGACAGGGCGTGGAACTGAAGCTTTCTTT.

J is TRBJ2-1 and V is TRBV18; TRBD2 agrees at 7 bases. J gave up 1 base and V 6 bases, and 9 bases lay outside the gene matches. Germline-derived CDR1 and CDR2 are KGHSH and LQKENI. The CDR3 is 16 residues long. CDR3 nucleotides: TGTGCCAGCTCCCTCAGGAGCGGGACGTCCTACAATGAGCAGTTCTTC. Translating it yields CASSLRSGTSYNEQFF.

J is TRBJ1-1 and V is TRBV20-1; D possibly corresponds to TRBD1 (5 bases). The CDR3 is 10 residues long. Germline V gene data show CDR1 as DFQATT and CDR2 as SNEGSKA (reference sequence). CDR3 residues: CRGGSREAFF. In DNA form, the CDR3 reads TGCAGGGGGGGGTCCAGGGAGGCTTTCTTT.

The chain carries TRBV9 and TRBJ2-1; 11 bases align to TRBD2. Losses at the gene ends were 3 bases for V and 4 bases for J; bases not matched to a gene: 6. The CDR3 totals 16 residues. Per the germline V gene, CDR1 is SGDLS and CDR2 is YYNGEE. The CDR3 sequence: CASSAPGLAAYNEQFF. The CDR3 DNA is TGTGCCAGCAGCGCCCCGGGACTAGCGGCGTACAATGAGCAGTTCTTC.

The chain couples TRBV4-1 to TRBJ2-7, with a tentative D call TRBD2 (6 bases). V was clipped by 6 bases and J by 3 bases, with 15 bases between them. Germline lookup yields CDR1 MGHRA and CDR2 YSYEKL. The CDR3 contains 14 residues. Here the CDR3 reads CASSPGLRSYEQYF. CDR3 DNA: TGCGCCAGCAGTCCCGGACTAAGGAGCTACGAGCAGTACTTC.

The rearrangement uses TRBV7-2 and TRBJ1-2, with 9 bases lining up with TRBD1. V lost 5 bases to trimming and J lost 7 bases; unmatched junction nucleotides: 8. Germline assignment: CDR1 SGHTA and CDR2 FQGNSA. The CDR3 consists of 14 residues. DNA for the CDR3: TGTGCCAGCAGCAGGGGCGGGACAGGGTTTGGCTACACCTTC. This translates into CASSRGGTGFGYTF.

The chain employs TRBV12-3 or TRBV12-4 and TRBJ2-5; D not certain. The CDR3 is 11 amino acids. The V end lost 6 bases, the J end lost 0 bases, and 2 bases lay between the germline ends. The CDR3 coding sequence is TGTGCCAGCAGCTACCAAGAGACCCAGTACTTC. Its translation: CASSYQETQYF.

The gene calls are TRBV9 and TRBJ2-7, with a tentative D call TRBD2 (6 bases). CDR1 SGDLS and CDR2 YYNGEE come from the germline V gene. The ends were cut back, 3 bases at V and 6 bases at J, with 19 bases in the middle. The CDR3 is 15 residues long. The CDR3 coding sequence is TGTGCCAGCAGCGAGAGGACTACCACCTGGAGCGAGCAGTACTTC. This gives the protein CASSERTTTWSEQYF.

The V gene is TRBV4-1, the J gene TRBJ1-4; D gene uncertain. Germline assignment: CDR1 MGHRA and CDR2 YSYEKL. This CDR3 comprises 15 residues. Between the trimmed V and J ends, which lost 3 bases and 0 bases, there was a span of 8 bases. Here the CDR3 reads CASSQTTATNEKLFF. CDR3 bases: TGCGCCAGCAGCCAGACGACTGCAACTAATGAAAAACTGTTTTTT.

The V gene is TRBV5-6, the J gene TRBJ2-7; 11 nucleotides align to TRBD2. CDR1 SGHDT and CDR2 YYEEEE come from the germline V gene. The CDR3 has 18 amino acids. The J segment lost 0 bases and the V segment lost 6 bases, leaving 14 bases of the junction unmatched. CDR3 in DNA: TGTGCCAGCAACGTCGGGTTGGCTAGCGGGAGGAGCTCCTACGAGCAGTACTTC. Translated, it gives CASNVGLASGRSSYEQYF.

The rearrangement links TRBV5-1 to TRBJ1-1; no clear D. Germline lookup yields CDR1 SGHRS and CDR2 YFSETQ. The V gene lost 0 bases and the J gene lost 6 bases, with 15 bases spanning the gap. CDR3 length: 15 residues. CDR3 sequence: CASSLDRWVRPEAFF. DNA for the CDR3: TGCGCCAGCAGCTTGGATCGTTGGGTGCGGCCTGAAGCTTTCTTT.

The DNA of the CDR3 is TGTGCCAGCAGCTTTGGACAGGACAATGAGCAGTTCTTC. It translates to CASSFGQDNEQFF. The chain joins TRBV7-3 to TRBJ2-1; 7 nucleotides align to TRBD1. The J segment lost 5 bases and the V segment lost 3 bases, leaving 1 base of the junction unmatched. Germline V gene data show CDR1 as SGHTA and CDR2 as FQGTGA. The CDR3 runs to 13 residues.

The rearrangement links TRBV2 to TRBJ2-4; 7 nucleotides agree with TRBD2. The CDR3 loop spans 17 amino acids. Germline V CDR1 and CDR2: SNHLY, FYNNEI. Losses at the gene ends were 7 bases for V and 0 bases for J; bases not matched to a gene: 12. CDR3: CASMAGELGVAKNIQYF. CDR3 bases: TGTGCCAGCATGGCGGGAGAGCTGGGGGTAGCCAAAAACATTCAGTACTTC.

The rearrangement joins TRBV12-3 or TRBV12-4 to TRBJ1-1; TRBD1 agrees at 9 bases. This CDR3 has 13 residues. Losses at the gene ends were 6 bases for V and 4 bases for J; bases not matched to a gene: 3. The CDR3 sequence: CASSGQGTTEAFF. DNA of the CDR3: TGTGCCAGCAGCGGACAGGGGACCACTGAAGCTTTCTTT.